The 17 T cell receptor beta chains below come from one sample, sequenced in a study of T cell changes during pregnancy in multiple sclerosis. Here immunoSEQ multiplex PCR was the method, and the copy in TCRdb shows in-frame clones only, minus some. The sample shows fewer than 110,000 clones, 85% to 95% of them seen only once. The material was peripheral blood, obtained in the third trimester of pregnancy. These receptors all stem from a female donor in good health, enrolled as a control in a pregnancy study.

This rearrangement joins TRBV27 to TRBJ2-1; tentative D call: TRBD1 (6 bases). The CDR3 contains 15 residues. The germline CDR1 and CDR2 sequences are MNHEY and SMNVEV (reference sequence). V was cut by 3 bases and J by 2 bases, with 11 bases left in between. The DNA for the CDR3 is TGTGCCAGCAGTTTTCGTGGGGACACCTACAATGAGCAGTTCTTC. It codes for CASSFRGDTYNEQFF.

The chain employs TRBV10-3 and TRBJ1-2; 10 bases fit TRBD1. The CDR3 runs 15 residues. Germline CDR1 ENHRY, CDR2 SYGVKD. The ends lost 5 bases at V and 7 bases at J; junction bases unmatched: 10. The CDR3 sequence: CAISPHTGQGTGYTF. CDR3 in DNA: TGTGCCATCAGTCCGCATACGGGACAGGGGACTGGCTACACCTTC.

V gene TRBV11-3 combines with J gene TRBJ2-7; perhaps TRBD2 as D (6 bases). The CDR3 length is 13 residues. V was clipped by 8 bases and J by 3 bases, with 14 bases between them. Germline lookup yields CDR1 SGHNT and CDR2 YENEEA. DNA of the CDR3: TGTGCCAGCGCTTTAAGGGGAGGCTACGAGCAGTACTTC. Protein product: CASALRGGYEQYF. The full variable domain, with the rest looked up from reference TRBV11-3 and TRBJ2-7, is EAGVVQSPRYKIIEKKQPVAFWCNPISGHNTLYWYLQNLGQGPELLIRYENEEAVDDSQLPKDRFSAERLKGVDSTLKIQPAELGDSAVYLCASALRGGYEQYFGPGTRLTVT.

The chain links TRBV30 to TRBJ1-5, with D tentatively TRBD1 (5 bases). Germline V CDR1 and CDR2: GTSNPN, SVGIG (reference sequence). The CDR3 contains 13 residues. V shed 2 bases and J shed 4 bases, with 9 bases lying between them. The CDR3 region is CAWSLRGNQPQHF. The CDR3 DNA reads TGTGCCTGGAGTCTACGGGGGAATCAGCCCCAGCATTTT.

This chain uses TRBV5-1 with TRBJ1-1, with D perhaps TRBD1 (6 bases). Trimming took off 0 bases at V and 0 bases at J, with 12 bases between the two ends. Per germline, CDR1 SGHRS and CDR2 YFSETQ. This CDR3 is built from 16 residues. CDR3 sequence reads: CASSLAGGLMNTEAFF. DNA for the CDR3: TGCGCCAGCAGCTTGGCCGGGGGGCTCATGAACACTGAAGCTTTCTTT.

The chain carries TRBV9 and TRBJ2-1, with D perhaps matching TRBD2 (6 bases). This CDR3 spans 18 amino acids. Trimming pared 0 bases from V and 4 bases from J, leaving 20 bases between. CDR1 and CDR2 (germline): SGDLS, YYNGEE. The CDR3: CASSVVSASGRLYNEQFF. DNA of the CDR3: TGTGCCAGCAGCGTAGTATCAGCAAGCGGGCGGCTATACAATGAGCAGTTCTTC.

J is TRBJ1-2 and V is TRBV5-4, with D tentatively TRBD1 (5 bases). This CDR3 region has 14 residues. The germline V and J ends were trimmed by 2 bases and 8 bases, with 16 bases remaining between them. CDR1 and CDR2 from the germline V gene are SGHNT and YYREEE (reference sequence). Here the CDR3 reads CASSFNRRREGYTF. The DNA for the CDR3 is TGTGCCAGCAGCTTCAACAGGAGGAGGGAGGGCTACACCTTC.

The rearrangement joins TRBV6-1 to TRBJ2-2; D might be TRBD2 (6 bases). Germline V CDR1 and CDR2: MNHNS, SASEGT. V was pared by 8 bases and J by 0 bases, with 10 bases between. CDR3 length: 14 amino acids. The CDR3 loop is CASAGPTNTGELFF. The CDR3 DNA follows: TGTGCCAGCGCGGGACCTACGAACACCGGGGAGCTGTTTTTT.

The chain is built from TRBV30 and TRBJ2-7; TRBD1 matches 9 bases. CDR3 length equals 14 residues. Germline V gives CDR1 GTSNPN, CDR2 SVGIG (reference sequence). The J segment lost 6 bases and the V segment lost 4 bases, leaving 10 bases of the junction unmatched. CDR3: CAWTLGQGIPEQYF. As DNA, the CDR3 is TGTGCCTGGACCTTGGGACAGGGTATTCCCGAGCAGTACTTC.

The CDR3 sequence: CASSFRVNYGYTF. CDR3 nucleotides: TGTGCCAGCAGCTTCAGGGTTAACTATGGCTACACCTTC. The rearrangement links TRBV7-8 to TRBJ1-2; weak D call: TRBD1 (5 bases). Germline V gives CDR1 SGHVS, CDR2 FQNEAQ. The CDR3 runs to 13 residues. Trimming took 3 bases from V and 1 from J, leaving 6 bases between them.

The chain links TRBV11-2 to TRBJ2-7; D unclear. The CDR3 has 13 residues. CDR1 is SGHAT, CDR2 FQNNGV, per germline. The V end was cut by 4 bases, the J end by 7 bases, with 14 bases between. In nucleotides, the CDR3 is TGTGCCAGCAGCTCGAATGCTTTGAGGGAGCAGTACTTC. Translating it yields CASSSNALREQYF.

The chain employs TRBV7-6 and TRBJ1-3; 9 nucleotides agree with TRBD1. Trimming removed 5 bases from V and 6 bases from J; junction bases left unmatched: 14. Germline-derived CDR1 and CDR2 are SGHVS and FNYEAQ. The CDR3 extends over 17 amino acids. The DNA for the CDR3 is TGTGCCAGCAGCACCGCCCCGGGACAGGGAGCCCCAAACACCATATATTTT. This encodes CASSTAPGQGAPNTIYF.

CDR3: CAWSVENLNTGELFF. The CDR3, as DNA: TGTGCCTGGAGTGTTGAGAACCTTAACACCGGGGAGCTGTTTTTT. This chain links TRBV30 with TRBJ2-2; no definite D call. The V gene lost 0 bases and the J gene lost 2 bases, with 10 bases spanning the gap. Germline V lookup: CDR1 GTSNPN, CDR2 SVGIG (reference sequence). The CDR3 runs to 15 residues.

This chain uses TRBV18 with TRBJ1-3, with 7 bases aligning to TRBD1. The CDR3 totals 17 residues. V lost 2 bases and J lost 2; bases outside the gene matches: 9. The germline gives CDR1 KGHSH, CDR2 LQKENI. The CDR3 here is CASSPGTGVNTGNTIYF. The CDR3 nucleotides read TGTGCCAGCTCACCAGGAACAGGGGTCAATACTGGAAACACCATATATTTT.

This sequence joins TRBV30 and TRBJ1-2; 8 positions agree with TRBD1. J gave up 4 bases and V 5 bases, and 15 bases lay outside the gene matches. The V gene's germline CDR1 is GTSNPN and CDR2 SVGIG (reference sequence). This CDR3 spans 16 amino acids. CDR3 sequence (DNA): TGTGCCTGGGGCCTGGGCGAGGACAGGGCGGGCTATGGCTACACCTTC. This sequence encodes CAWGLGEDRAGYGYTF.

The DNA for the CDR3 is TGTGCCAGCTCACCAGGATCGGGACAGCCTAATGAAAAACTGTTTTTT. It encodes CASSPGSGQPNEKLFF. V and J are TRBV18 and TRBJ1-4; 7 bases match TRBD1. Trimming removed 2 bases from V and 3 bases from J; junction bases left unmatched: 6. The CDR3 totals 16 residues. Germline CDR1 and CDR2: KGHSH and LQKENI. The whole variable domain, filled in from reference TRBV18 and TRBJ1-4, reads NAGVMQNPRHLVRRRGQEARLRCSPMKGHSHVYWYRQLPEEGLKFMVYLQKENIIDESGMPKERFSAEFPKEGPSILRIQQVVRGDSAAYFCASSPGSGQPNEKLFFGSGTQLSVL.

The sample holds a few counts of this clone. The chain recombines TRBV4-1 with TRBJ2-1, with 8 positions matching TRBD1. This CDR3 spans 16 amino acids. V lost 0 bases and J lost 4; bases outside the gene matches: 5. Germline-derived CDR1 and CDR2 are MGHRA and YSYEKL. The CDR3 region is CASSQDGQGSYNEQFF. CDR3 nucleotide sequence: TGCGCCAGCAGCCAAGACGGACAGGGTTCGTACAATGAGCAGTTCTTC.